This TCR beta chain was identified in a study of T cells expressing NK-cell markers. The CDR3 length is 16 residues. The germline V gene has CDR1 SGHAT and CDR2 FQNNGV. With the 5' RACE reads reprocessed, TCRdb shows one record per CDR3 protein and no DNA. The ten most abundant clones cover around 4% of a sample with roughly 300,000 distinct CDR3 sequences. The rearrangement joins TRBV11-2 to TRBJ1-2; TCRdb names TRBD1, which stays unverified in the absence of DNA. Material for sequencing was blood T cells: a sorted CD56 or NKG2C T cell subset, CD4+ or CD8+ T cells, or bulk PBMC T cells (not recorded which). This sequence was found in a woman aged 18 to 75 in good health. The CDR3 loop reads CASRRPGQGPLYGYTF.